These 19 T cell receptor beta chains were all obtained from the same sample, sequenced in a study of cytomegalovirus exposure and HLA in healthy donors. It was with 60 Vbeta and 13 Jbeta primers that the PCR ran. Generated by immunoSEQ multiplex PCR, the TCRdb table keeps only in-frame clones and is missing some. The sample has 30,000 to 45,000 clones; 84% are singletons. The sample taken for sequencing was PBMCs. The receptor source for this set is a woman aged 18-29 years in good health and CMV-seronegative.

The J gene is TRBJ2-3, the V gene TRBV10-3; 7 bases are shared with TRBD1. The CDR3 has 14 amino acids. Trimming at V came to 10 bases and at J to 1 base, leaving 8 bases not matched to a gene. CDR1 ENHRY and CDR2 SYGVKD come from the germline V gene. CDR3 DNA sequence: TGTGCCACCAAAGGGGGCCTTGGCACAGATACGCAGTATTTT. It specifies CATKGGLGTDTQYF.

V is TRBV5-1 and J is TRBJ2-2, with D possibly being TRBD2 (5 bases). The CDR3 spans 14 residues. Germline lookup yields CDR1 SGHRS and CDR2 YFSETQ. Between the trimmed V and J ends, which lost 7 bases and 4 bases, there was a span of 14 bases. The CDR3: CASRWTYGTGELFF. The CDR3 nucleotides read TGCGCCAGCCGATGGACTTACGGCACCGGGGAGCTGTTTTTT. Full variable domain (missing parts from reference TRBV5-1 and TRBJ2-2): KAGVTQTPRYLIKTRGQQVTLSCSPISGHRSVSWYQQTPGQGLQFLFEYFSETQRNKGNFPGRFSGRQFSNSRSEMNVSTLELGDSALYLCASRWTYGTGELFFGEGSRLTVL.

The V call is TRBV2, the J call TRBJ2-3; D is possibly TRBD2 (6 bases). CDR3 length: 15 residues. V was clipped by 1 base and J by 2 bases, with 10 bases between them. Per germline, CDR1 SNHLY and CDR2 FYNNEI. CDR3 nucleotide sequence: TGTGCCAGCAGTGAAGGAGGGACTCCCACAGATACGCAGTATTTT. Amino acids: CASSEGGTPTDTQYF.

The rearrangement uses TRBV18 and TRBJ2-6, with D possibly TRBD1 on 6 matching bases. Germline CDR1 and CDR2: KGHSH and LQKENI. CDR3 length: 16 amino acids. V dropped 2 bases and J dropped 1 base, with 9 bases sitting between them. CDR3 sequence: CASSPSGQSGANVLTF. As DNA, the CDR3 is TGTGCCAGCTCACCATCAGGACAGTCTGGGGCCAACGTCCTGACTTTC.

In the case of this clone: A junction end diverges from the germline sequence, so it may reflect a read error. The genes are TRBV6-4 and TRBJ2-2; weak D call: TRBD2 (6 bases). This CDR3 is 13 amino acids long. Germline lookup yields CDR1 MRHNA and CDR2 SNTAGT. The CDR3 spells CASSSGSTGGLFF. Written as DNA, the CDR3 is TGTGCCAGCAGTTCCGGGAGCACCGGGGGGCTGTTTTTT.

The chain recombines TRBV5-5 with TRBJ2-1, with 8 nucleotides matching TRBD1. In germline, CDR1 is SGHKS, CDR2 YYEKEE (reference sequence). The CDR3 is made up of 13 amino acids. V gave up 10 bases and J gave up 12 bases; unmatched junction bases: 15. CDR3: CAGGAGGGEGQFF. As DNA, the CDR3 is TGTGCCGGAGGGGCAGGGGGCGGGGAAGGGCAGTTCTTC.

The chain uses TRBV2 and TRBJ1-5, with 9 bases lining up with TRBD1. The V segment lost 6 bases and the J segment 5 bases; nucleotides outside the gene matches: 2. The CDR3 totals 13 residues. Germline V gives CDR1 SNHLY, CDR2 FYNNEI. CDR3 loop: CASSRTGDQPQHF. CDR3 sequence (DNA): TGTGCCAGCAGCCGGACAGGGGATCAGCCCCAGCATTTT.

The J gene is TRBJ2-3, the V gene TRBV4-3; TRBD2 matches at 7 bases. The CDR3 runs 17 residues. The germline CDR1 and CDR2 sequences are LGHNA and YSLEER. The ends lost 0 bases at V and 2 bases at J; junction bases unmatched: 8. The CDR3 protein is CASSQDLGAGTTDTQYF. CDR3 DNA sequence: TGCGCCAGCAGCCAAGATCTAGGAGCGGGAACCACAGATACGCAGTATTTT.

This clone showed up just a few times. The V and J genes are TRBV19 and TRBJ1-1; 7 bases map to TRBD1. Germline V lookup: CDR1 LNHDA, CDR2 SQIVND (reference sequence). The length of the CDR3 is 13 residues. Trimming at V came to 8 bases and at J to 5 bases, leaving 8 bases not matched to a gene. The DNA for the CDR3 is TGTGCCAGTCGTACAGGGGAGGGGACTGAAGCTTTCTTT. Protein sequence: CASRTGEGTEAFF.

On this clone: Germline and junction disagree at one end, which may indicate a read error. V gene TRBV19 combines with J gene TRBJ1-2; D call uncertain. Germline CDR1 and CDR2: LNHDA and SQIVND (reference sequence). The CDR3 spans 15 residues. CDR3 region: CASSIDDGSNYGYPF. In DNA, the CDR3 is TGTGCCAGTAGTATAGATGACGGGTCTAACTATGGCTACCCCTTC. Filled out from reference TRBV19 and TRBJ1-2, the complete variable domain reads DGGITQSPKYLFRKEGQNVTLSCEQNLNHDAMYWYRQDPGQGLRLIYYSQIVNDFQKGDIAEGYSVSREKKESFPLTVTSAQKNPTAFYLCASSIDDGSNYGYPFGSGTRLTVV.

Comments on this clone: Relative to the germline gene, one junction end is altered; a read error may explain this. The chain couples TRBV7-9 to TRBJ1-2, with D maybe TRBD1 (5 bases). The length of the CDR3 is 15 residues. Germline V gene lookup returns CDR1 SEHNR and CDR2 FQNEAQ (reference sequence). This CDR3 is CASSLSYRGDYGYPF. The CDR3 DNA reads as TGTGCCAGCAGCTTATCTTATCGGGGGGACTATGGCTACCCCTTC.

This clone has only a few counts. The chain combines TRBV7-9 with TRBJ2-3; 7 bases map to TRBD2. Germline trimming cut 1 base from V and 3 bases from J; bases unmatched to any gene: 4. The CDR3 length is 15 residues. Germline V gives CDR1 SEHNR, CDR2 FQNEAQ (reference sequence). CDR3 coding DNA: TGTGCCAGCAGCTTAGACGGTAGCGGGACAGATACGCAGTATTTT. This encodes CASSLDGSGTDTQYF.

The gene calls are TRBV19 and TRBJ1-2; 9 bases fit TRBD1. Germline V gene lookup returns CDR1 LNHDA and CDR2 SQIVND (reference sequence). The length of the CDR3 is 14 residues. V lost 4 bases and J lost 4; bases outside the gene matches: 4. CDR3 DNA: TGTGCCAGTAGTAACCGGGACAGGGCCTATGGCTACACCTTC. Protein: CASSNRDRAYGYTF.

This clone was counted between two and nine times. CDR3 in DNA: TGTGCCAGCAGTGAAACGGCGGGGGGTTCTGTCGACGAGCAGTACTTC. The encoded protein is CASSETAGGSVDEQYF. J is TRBJ2-7 and V is TRBV6-1; TRBD2 matches at 8 bases. CDR1 and CDR2 (germline): MNHNS, SASEGT. With V trimmed by 2 bases and J by 5 bases, 11 bases remained unmatched. CDR3 length equals 16 residues.

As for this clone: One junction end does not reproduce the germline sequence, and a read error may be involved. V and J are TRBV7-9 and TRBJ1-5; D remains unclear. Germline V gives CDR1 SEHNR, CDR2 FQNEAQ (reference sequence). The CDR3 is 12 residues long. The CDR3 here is CSSTRGNQPQHF. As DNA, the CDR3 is TGTTCCAGCACTAGAGGCAATCAGCCCCAGCATTTT.

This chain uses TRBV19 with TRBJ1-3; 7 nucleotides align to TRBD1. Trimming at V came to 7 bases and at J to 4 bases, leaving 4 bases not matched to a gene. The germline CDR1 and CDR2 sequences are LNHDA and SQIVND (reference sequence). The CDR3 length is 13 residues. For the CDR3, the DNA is TGTGCCAGTATTGACAGGGAAGGAAACACCATATATTTT. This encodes CASIDREGNTIYF.

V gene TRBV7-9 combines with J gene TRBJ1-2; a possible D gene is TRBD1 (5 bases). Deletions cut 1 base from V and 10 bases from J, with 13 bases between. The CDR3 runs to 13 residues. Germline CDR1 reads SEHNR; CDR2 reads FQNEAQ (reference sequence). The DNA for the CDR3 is TGTGCCAGCAGCTTAGACGCGGGGGGAGTCTACACCTTC. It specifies CASSLDAGGVYTF.

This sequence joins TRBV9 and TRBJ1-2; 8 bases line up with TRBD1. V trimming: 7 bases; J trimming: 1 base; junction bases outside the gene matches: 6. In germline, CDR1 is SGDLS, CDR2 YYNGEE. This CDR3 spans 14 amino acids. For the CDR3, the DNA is TGTGCCAGCTCTAGGACAGGGAATAACTATGGCTACACCTTC. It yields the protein CASSRTGNNYGYTF.

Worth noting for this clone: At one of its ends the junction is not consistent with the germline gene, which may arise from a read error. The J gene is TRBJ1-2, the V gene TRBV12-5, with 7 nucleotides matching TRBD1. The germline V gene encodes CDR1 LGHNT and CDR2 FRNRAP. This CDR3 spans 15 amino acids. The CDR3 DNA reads TGTGCTAGCGGTTTGGTACTGGGGACAGTCTATGGCTACACCTTC. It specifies CASGLVLGTVYGYTF.